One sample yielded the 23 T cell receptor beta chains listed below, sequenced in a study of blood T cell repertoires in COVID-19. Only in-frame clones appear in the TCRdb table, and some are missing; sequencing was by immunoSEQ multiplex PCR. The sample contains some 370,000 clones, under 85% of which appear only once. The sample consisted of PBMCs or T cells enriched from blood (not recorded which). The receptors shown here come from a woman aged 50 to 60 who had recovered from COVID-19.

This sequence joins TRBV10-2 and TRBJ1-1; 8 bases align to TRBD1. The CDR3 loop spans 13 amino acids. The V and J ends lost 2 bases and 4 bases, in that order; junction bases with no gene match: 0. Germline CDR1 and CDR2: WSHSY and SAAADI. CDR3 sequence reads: CASSETGGTEAFF. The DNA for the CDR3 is TGCGCCAGCAGTGAGACAGGGGGCACTGAAGCTTTCTTT.

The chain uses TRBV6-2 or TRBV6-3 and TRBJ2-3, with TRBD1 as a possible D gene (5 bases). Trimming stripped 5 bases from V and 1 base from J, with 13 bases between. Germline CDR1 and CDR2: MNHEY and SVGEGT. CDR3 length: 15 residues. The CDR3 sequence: CASSTTGAGTDTQYF. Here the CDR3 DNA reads TGTGCCAGCAGTACCACAGGTGCTGGCACAGATACGCAGTATTTT.

The CDR3 coding sequence is TGTGCCTGGTCAGACAGGGGCCAAAATCAGCCCCAGCATTTT. Protein product: CAWSDRGQNQPQHF. The chain recombines TRBV30 with TRBJ1-5; 8 positions agree with TRBD1. The CDR3 covers 14 residues. Per germline, CDR1 GTSNPN and CDR2 SVGIG (reference sequence). Unmatched junction bases numbered 7, after V lost 5 bases and J lost 4 bases. Looking up the rest from reference TRBV30 and TRBJ1-5 gives the full variable domain: SQTIHQWPATLVQPVGSPLSLECTVEGTSNPNLYWYRQAAGRGLQLLFYSVGIGQISSEVPQNLSASRPQDRQFILSSKKLLLSDSGFYLCAWSDRGQNQPQHFGDGTRLSIL.

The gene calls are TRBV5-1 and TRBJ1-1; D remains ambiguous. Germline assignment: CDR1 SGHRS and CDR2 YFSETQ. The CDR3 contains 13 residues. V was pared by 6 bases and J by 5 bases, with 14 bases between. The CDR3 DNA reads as TGCGCCAGCAAGACGTCCGAGGTGACTGAAGCTTTCTTT. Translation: CASKTSEVTEAFF.

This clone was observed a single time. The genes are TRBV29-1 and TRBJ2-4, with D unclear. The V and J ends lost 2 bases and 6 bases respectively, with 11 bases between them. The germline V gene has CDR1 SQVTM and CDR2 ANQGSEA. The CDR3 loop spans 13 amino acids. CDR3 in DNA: TGCAGCGTTGAATCAGCGAAGAGAAACATTCAGTACTTC. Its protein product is CSVESAKRNIQYF.

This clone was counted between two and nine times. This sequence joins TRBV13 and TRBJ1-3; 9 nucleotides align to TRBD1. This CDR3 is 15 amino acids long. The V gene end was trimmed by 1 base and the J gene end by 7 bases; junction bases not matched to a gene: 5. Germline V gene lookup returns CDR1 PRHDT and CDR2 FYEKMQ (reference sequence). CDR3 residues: CASSLEGQGGNTIYF. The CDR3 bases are TGTGCCAGCAGCTTAGAGGGACAGGGTGGGAACACCATATATTTT.

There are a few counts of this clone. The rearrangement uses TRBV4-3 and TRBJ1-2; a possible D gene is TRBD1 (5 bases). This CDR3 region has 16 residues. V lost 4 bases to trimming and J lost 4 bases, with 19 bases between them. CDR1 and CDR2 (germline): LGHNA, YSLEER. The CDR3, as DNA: TGCGCCAGCAGCCCCGACAGTACTACCCCTGGCTATGGCTACACCTTC. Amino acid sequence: CASSPDSTTPGYGYTF.

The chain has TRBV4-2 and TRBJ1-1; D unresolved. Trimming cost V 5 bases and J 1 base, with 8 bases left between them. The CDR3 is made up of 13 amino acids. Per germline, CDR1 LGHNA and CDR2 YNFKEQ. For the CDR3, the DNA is TGTGCCAGCAGCTTACAGCAGAACACTGAAGCTTTCTTT. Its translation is CASSLQQNTEAFF.

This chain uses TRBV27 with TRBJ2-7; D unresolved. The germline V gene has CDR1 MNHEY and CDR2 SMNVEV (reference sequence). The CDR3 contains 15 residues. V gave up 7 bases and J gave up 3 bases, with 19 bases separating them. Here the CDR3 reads CASTRGGDGIYEQYF. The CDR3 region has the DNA TGTGCCAGCACCCGAGGCGGCGATGGCATCTACGAGCAGTACTTC.

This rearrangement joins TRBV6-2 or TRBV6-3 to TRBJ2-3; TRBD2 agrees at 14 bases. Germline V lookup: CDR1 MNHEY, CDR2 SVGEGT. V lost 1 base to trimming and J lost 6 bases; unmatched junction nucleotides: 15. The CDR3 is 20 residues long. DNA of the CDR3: TGTGCCAGCAGTTACTTCACTACAGTCCCGGGACTAGCGGGAGTGGATACGCAGTATTTT. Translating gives CASSYFTTVPGLAGVDTQYF.

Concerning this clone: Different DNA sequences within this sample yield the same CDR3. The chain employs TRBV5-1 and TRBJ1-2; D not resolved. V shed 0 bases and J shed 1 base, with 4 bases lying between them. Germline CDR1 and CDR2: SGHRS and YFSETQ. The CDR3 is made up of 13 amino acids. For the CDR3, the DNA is TGCGCCAGCAGCTTGGACAGTAACTATGGCTACACCTTC. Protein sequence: CASSLDSNYGYTF.

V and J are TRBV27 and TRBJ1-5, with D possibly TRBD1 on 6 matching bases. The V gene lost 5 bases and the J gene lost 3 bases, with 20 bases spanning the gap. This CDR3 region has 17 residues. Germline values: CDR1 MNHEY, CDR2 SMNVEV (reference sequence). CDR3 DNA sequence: TGTGCCAGCAGTCCTATTTACAGGGTAAGGACCAATCAGCCCCAGCATTTT. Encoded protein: CASSPIYRVRTNQPQHF.

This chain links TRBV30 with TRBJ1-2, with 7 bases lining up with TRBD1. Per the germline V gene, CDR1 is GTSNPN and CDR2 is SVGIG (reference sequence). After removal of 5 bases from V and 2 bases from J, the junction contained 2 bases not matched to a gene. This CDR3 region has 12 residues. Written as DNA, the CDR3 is TGTGCCTGGGAGGGACAGAACTATGGCTACACCTTC. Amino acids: CAWEGQNYGYTF.

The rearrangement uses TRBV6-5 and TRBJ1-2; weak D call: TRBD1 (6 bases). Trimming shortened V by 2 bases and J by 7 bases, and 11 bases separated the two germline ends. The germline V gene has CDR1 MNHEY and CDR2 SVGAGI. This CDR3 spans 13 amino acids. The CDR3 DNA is TGTGCCAGCAGTTACATCCTCAGGGGTGGCTACACCTTC. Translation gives CASSYILRGGYTF.

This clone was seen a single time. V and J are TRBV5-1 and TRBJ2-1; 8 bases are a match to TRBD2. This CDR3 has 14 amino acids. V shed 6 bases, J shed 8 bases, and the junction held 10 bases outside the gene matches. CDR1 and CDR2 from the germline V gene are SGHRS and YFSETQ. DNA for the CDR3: TGCGCCAGCACCCTCGGGGGGGTTAGGTATGAGCAGTTCTTC. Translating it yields CASTLGGVRYEQFF.

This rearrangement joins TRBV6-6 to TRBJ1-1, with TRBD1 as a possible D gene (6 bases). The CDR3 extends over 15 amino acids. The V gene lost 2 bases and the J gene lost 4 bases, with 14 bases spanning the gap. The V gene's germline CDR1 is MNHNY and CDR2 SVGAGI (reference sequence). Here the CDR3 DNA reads TGTGCCAGCAGTTACGGTTTAGGGGGGGGCACTGAAGCTTTCTTT. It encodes CASSYGLGGGTEAFF.

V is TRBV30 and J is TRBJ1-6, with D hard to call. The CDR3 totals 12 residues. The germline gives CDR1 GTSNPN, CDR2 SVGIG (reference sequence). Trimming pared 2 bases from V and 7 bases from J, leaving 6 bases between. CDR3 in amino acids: CAWSPPNSPLHF. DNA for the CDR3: TGTGCCTGGAGTCCCCCGAATTCACCCCTCCACTTT.

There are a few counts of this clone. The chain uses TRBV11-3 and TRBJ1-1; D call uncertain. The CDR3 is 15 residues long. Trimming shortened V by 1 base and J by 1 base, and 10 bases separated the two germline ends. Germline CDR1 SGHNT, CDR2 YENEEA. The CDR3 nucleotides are TGTGCCAGCAGCTTAGTTCGCGGCTGGAACACTGAAGCTTTCTTT. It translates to CASSLVRGWNTEAFF.

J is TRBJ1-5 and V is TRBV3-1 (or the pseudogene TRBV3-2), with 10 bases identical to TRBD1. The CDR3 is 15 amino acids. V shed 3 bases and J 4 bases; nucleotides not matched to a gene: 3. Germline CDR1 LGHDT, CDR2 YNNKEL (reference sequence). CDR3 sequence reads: CASSQTGGPNQPQHF. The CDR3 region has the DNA TGTGCCAGCAGCCAGACAGGGGGCCCAAATCAGCCCCAGCATTTT.

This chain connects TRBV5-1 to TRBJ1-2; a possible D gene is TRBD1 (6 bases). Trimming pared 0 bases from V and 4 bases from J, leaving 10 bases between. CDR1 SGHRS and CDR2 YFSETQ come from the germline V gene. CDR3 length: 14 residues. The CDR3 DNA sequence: TGCGCCAGCAGCTTGGACAGGGCCTCCTATGGCTACACCTTC. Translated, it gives CASSLDRASYGYTF.

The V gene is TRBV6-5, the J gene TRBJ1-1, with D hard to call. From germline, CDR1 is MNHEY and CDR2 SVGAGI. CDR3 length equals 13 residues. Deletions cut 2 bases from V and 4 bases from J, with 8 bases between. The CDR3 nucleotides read TGTGCCAGCAGTTACGCGATCCTCACTGAAGCTTTCTTT. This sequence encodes CASSYAILTEAFF.

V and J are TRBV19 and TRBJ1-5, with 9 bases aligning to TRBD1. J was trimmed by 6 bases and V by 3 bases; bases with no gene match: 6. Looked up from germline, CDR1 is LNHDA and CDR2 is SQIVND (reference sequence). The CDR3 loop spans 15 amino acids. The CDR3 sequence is CASSMRGTGSQPQHF. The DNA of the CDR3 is TGTGCCAGTAGTATGAGAGGGACAGGGAGTCAGCCCCAGCATTTT.

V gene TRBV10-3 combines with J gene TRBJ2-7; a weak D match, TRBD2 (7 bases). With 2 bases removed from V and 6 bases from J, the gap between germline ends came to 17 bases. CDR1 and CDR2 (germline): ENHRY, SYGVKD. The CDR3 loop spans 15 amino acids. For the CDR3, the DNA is TGTGCCATCAGTGAGCTCAACGGGGGGCTTGGCGAGCAGTACTTC. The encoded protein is CAISELNGGLGEQYF.